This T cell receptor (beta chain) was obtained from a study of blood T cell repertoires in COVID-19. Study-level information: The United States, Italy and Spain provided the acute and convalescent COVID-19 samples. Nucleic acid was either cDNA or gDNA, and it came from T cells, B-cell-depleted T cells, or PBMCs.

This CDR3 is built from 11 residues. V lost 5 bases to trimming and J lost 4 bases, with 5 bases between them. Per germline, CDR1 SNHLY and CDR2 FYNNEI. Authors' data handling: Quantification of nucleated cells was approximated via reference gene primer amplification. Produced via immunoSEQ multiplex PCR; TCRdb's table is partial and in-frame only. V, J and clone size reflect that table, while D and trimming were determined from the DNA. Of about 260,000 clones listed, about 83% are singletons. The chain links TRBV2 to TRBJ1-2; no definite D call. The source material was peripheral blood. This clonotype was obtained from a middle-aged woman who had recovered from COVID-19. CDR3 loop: CASSRPYGYTF. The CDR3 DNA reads TGTGCCAGCAGTCGTCCCTATGGCTACACCTTC. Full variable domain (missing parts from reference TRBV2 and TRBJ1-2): EPEVTQTPSHQVTQMGQEVILRCVPISNHLYFYWYRQILGQKVEFLVSFYNNEISEKSEIFDDQFSVERPDGSNFTLKIRSTKLEDSAMYFCASSRPYGYTFGSGTRLTVV.